Sequencing of this TCR beta chain was carried out in a study of blood T cell repertoires in COVID-19. Background on the study: Sources were T cells, B-cell-depleted T cells, or PBMCs; the material itself was cDNA or gDNA.

Ages ranged from about 18 to 100 years, with residence in around 24 US areas. Generated by immunoSEQ multiplex PCR, the TCRdb table keeps only in-frame clones and is missing some. Of about 390,000 clones in the sample, 87% were seen once. CDR3 length: 15 amino acids. Germline CDR1 LNHNV, CDR2 YYDKDF (reference sequence). With 4 bases removed from V and 6 bases from J, the gap between germline ends came to 15 bases. Sequenced material: PBMCs or T cells enriched from blood (not recorded which). The chain recombines TRBV15 with TRBJ2-2; a weak D match, TRBD2 (6 bases). This sequence was found in a woman aged 45-60 years who had recovered from COVID-19. This CDR3 reads CATSTPLGGPGELFF. In DNA form, the CDR3 reads TGTGCCACCAGCACCCCATTGGGGGGTCCCGGGGAGCTGTTTTTT. Full variable domain (missing parts from reference TRBV15 and TRBJ2-2): DAMVIQNPRYQVTQFGKPVTLSCSQTLNHNVMYWYQQKSSQAPKLLFHYYDKDFNNEADTPDNFQSRRPNTSFCFLDIRSPGLGDTAMYLCATSTPLGGPGELFFGEGSRLTVL.